This T cell receptor beta chain was identified during a study of OX40 agonist ivuxolimab in advanced cancers. Study-level background: Earlier anti-PD-1, anti-PD-L1 or anti-CTLA-4 therapy was permitted; roughly 42% had received some. Overall study results and limits: Some nonresponders likewise displayed low normalized T-cell clonal expansion. Compared with CD4+, CD8+ T cells on average had more expanded clones. Clonal expansion by week 6 occurred in CD4+ and CD8+ blood T cells (at 0.1 to 3.0 mg/kg).

To note about this clone: Antigen unknown.

Sequenced by immunoSEQ multiplex PCR; TCRdb stores in-frame clones only, minus some. Here the sample spans about 63,000 clones, 81% being singletons. CDR3 length: 12 amino acids. CDR1 and CDR2 (germline): SGHNT, YYREEE (reference sequence). Trimming shortened V by 4 bases and J by 10 bases, and 11 bases separated the two germline ends. The sequencing here drew on CD4+ or CD8+ T cells sorted from blood, taken in a trial of the OX40 agonist ivuxolimab. The clonotype originates from an adult with an advanced solid tumor such as melanoma, head and neck, liver or kidney cancer. The gene calls are TRBV5-4 and TRBJ1-4; a weak D match, TRBD1 (6 bases). The CDR3 DNA reads TGTGCCAGCAGCCCTACCAGGGGAAAACTGTTTTTT. Translated, it gives CASSPTRGKLFF. The full variable domain, with the rest looked up from reference TRBV5-4 and TRBJ1-4, is ETGVTQSPTHLIKTRGQQVTLRCSSQSGHNTVSWYQQALGQGPQFIFQYYREEENGRGNFPPRFSGLQFPNYSSELNVNALELDDSALYLCASSPTRGKLFFGSGTQLSVL.